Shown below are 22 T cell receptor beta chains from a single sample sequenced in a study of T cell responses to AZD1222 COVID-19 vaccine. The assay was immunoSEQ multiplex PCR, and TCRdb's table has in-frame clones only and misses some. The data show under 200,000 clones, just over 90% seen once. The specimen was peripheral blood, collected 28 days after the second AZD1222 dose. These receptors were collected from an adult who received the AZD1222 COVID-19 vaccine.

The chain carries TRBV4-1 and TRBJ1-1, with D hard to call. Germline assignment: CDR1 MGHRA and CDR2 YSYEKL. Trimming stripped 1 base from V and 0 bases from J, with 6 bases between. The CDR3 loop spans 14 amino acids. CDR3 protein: CASSQGNVNTEAFF. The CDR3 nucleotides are TGCGCCAGCAGCCAAGGAAATGTGAACACTGAAGCTTTCTTT.

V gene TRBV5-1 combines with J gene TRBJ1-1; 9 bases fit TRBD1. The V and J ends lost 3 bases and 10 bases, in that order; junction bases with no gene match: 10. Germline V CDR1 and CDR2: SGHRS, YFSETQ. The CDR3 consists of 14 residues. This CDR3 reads CASSSGQGDLRAFF. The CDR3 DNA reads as TGCGCCAGCAGCTCGGGACAGGGAGATTTGCGAGCTTTCTTT.

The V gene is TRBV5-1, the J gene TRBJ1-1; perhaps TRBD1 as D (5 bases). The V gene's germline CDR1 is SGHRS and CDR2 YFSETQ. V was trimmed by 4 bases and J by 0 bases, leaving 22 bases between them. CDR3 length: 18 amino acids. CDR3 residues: CASSRFWGEAGMNTEAFF. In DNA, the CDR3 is TGCGCCAGCAGCCGGTTCTGGGGCGAGGCTGGAATGAACACTGAAGCTTTCTTT.

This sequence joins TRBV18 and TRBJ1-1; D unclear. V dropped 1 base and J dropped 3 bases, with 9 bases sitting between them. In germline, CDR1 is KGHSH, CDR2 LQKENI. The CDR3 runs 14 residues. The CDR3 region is CASSPQVGDTEAFF. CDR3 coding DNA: TGTGCCAGCTCACCACAAGTGGGTGACACTGAAGCTTTCTTT. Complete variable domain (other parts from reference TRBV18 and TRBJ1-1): NAGVMQNPRHLVRRRGQEARLRCSPMKGHSHVYWYRQLPEEGLKFMVYLQKENIIDESGMPKERFSAEFPKEGPSILRIQQVVRGDSAAYFCASSPQVGDTEAFFGQGTRLTVV.

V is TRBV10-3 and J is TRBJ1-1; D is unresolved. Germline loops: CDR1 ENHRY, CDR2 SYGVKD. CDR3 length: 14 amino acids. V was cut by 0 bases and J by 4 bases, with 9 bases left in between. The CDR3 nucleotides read TGTGCCATCAGTGAGTCGATGGGAAGCACTGAAGCTTTCTTT. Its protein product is CAISESMGSTEAFF.

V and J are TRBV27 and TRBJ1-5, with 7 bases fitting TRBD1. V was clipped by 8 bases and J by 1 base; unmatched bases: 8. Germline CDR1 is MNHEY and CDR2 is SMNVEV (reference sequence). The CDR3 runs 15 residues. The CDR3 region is CASSQGLGSNQPQHF. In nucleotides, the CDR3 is TGTGCCAGCTCACAGGGGTTGGGGAGCAATCAGCCCCAGCATTTT.

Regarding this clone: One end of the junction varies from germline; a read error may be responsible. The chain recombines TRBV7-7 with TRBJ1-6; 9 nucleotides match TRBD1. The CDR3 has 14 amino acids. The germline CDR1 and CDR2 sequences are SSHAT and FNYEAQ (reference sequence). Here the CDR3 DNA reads TGTGCTAGCAGCTTAGGGGGACAGGGATCACCCCTCCACTTT. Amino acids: CASSLGGQGSPLHF. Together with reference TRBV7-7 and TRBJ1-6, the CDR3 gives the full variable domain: GAGVSQSPRYKVTKRGQDVTLRCDPISSHATLYWYQQALGQGPEFLTYFNYEAQPDKSGLPSDRFSAERPEGSISTLTIQRTEQRDSAMYRCASSLGGQGSPLHFGNGTRLTVT.

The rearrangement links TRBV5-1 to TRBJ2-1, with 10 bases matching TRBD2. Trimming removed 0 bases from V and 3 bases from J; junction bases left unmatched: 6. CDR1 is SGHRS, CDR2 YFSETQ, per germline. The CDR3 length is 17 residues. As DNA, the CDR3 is TGCGCCAGCAGCTTGGTAGTAGCGGGGGGACTCTACAATGAGCAGTTCTTC. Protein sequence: CASSLVVAGGLYNEQFF.

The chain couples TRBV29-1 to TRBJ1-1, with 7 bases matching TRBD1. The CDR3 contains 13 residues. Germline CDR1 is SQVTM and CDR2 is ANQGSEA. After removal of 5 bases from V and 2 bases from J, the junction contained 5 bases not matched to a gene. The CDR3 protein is CSVLGQRNTEAFF. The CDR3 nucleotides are TGCAGCGTTTTGGGACAGCGTAACACTGAAGCTTTCTTT.

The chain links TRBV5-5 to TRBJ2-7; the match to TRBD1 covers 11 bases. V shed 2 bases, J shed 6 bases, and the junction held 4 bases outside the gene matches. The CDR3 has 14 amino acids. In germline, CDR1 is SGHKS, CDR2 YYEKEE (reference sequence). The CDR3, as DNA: TGTGCCAGCAGCTTCGGGACAGGGGGTGCCGAGCAGTACTTC. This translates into CASSFGTGGAEQYF.

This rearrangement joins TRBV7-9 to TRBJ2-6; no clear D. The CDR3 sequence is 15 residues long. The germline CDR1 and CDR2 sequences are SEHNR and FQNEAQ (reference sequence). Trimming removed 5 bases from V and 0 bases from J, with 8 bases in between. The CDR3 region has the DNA TGTGCCAGCAGCCAAACCCCCTCTGGGGCCAACGTCCTGACTTTC. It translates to CASSQTPSGANVLTF. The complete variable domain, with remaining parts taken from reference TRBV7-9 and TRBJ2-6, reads DTGVSQNPRHKITKRGQNVTFRCDPISEHNRLYWYRQTLGQGPEFLTYFQNEAQLEKSRLLSDRFSAERPKGSFSTLEIQRTEQGDSAMYLCASSQTPSGANVLTFGAGSRLTVL.

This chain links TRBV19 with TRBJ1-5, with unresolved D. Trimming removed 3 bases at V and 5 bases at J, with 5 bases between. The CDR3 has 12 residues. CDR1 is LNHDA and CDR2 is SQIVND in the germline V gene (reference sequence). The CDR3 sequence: CASSIRYQPQHF. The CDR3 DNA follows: TGTGCCAGTAGTATTCGCTATCAGCCCCAGCATTTT.

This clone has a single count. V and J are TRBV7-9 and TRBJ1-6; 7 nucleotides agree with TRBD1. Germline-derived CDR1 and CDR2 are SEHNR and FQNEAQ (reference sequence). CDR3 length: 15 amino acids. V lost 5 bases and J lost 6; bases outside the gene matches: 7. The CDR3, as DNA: TGTGCCAGCAGCCGCACGACAGGGACTAATTCACCCCTCCACTTT. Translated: CASSRTTGTNSPLHF.

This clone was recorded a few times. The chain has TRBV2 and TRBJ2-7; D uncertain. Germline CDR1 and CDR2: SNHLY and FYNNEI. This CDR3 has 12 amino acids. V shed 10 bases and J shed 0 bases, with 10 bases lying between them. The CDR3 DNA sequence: TGTGCCACCACCCCGGGCTCCTACGAGCAGTACTTC. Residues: CATTPGSYEQYF.

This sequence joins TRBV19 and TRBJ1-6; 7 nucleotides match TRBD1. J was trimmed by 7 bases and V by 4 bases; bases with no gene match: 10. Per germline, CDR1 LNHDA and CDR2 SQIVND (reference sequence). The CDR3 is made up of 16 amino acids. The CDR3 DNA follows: TGTGCCAGTAGTAGAATTCGGACAGGCGCCAATTCACCCCTCCACTTT. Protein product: CASSRIRTGANSPLHF.

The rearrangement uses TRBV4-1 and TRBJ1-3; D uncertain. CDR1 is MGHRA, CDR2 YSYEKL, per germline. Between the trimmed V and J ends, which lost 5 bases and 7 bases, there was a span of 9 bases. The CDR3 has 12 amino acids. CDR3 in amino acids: CASSSMGNTIYF. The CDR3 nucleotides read TGCGCCAGCAGCTCAATGGGGAACACCATATATTTT.

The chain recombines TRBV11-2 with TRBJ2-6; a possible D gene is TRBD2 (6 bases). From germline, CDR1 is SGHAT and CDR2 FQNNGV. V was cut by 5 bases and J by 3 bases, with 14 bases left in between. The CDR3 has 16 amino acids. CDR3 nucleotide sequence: TGTGCCAGCAGCACCCGACTCGGGGGTGGGGCCAACGTCCTGACTTTC. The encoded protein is CASSTRLGGGANVLTF.

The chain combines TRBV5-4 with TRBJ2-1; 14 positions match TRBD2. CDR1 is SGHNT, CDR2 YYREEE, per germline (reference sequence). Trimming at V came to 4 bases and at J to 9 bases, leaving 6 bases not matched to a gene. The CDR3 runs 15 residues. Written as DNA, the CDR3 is TGTGCCAGCAGCCCGACTAGCGGGAGGGTGGGTGAGCAGTTCTTC. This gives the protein CASSPTSGRVGEQFF.

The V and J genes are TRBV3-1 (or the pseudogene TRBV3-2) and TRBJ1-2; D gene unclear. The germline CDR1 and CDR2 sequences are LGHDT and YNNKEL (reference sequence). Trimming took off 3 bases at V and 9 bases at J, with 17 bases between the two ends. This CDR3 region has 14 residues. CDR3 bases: TGTGCCAGCAGCCAGGGCCCTGCTATGGGGAGCTACACCTTC. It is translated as CASSQGPAMGSYTF.

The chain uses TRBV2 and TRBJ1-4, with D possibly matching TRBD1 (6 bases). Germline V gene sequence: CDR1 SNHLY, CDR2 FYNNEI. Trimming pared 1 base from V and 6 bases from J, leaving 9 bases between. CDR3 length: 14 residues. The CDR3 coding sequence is TGTGCCAGCAGTGAAGGCAGGGGTCATGAAAAACTGTTTTTT. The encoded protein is CASSEGRGHEKLFF.

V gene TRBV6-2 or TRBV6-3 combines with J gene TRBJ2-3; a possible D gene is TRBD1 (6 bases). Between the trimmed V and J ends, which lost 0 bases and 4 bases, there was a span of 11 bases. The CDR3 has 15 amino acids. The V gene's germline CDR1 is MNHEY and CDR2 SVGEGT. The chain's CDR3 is CASSYSGEGADTQYF. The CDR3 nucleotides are TGTGCCAGCAGTTACTCGGGCGAGGGGGCAGATACGCAGTATTTT.

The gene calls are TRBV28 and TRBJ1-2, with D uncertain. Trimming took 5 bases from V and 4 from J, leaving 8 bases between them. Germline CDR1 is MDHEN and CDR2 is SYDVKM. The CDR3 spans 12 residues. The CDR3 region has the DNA TGTGCCAGCAGTGCCCTTCCCTATGGCTACACCTTC. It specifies CASSALPYGYTF.